One sample yielded the 9 T cell receptor beta chains listed below, sequenced in a study of blood T cells in healthy people across ages. It was with a sample-barcoded 5' primer and a J-beta primer mix that a second PCR of about 7 to 12 cycles was run. MiXCR, run by TCRdb on the 5' RACE reads, gives a single entry per CDR3 protein. Of around 1,000,000 distinct CDR3 sequences in the sample, less than 25% were seen once. These records were also assigned to another study, of T cells of mothers and their children.

Material: blood. The receptor set was obtained from a girl aged 2-15 years in good health.

This clonotype was recorded a few times. The chain couples TRBV11-1 to TRBJ2-5; D is undetermined. The end of the DNA aligns better with TRBJ2-7, so the J call may be wrong. The CDR3 has 14 amino acids. CDR1 and CDR2 (germline): SGHAT, FQDESV (reference sequence). CDR3 region: CASSSSTGSYEQYF. DNA of the CDR3: TGTGCCAGCAGCTCCTCGACCGGATCCTACGAGCAGTACTTC.

This chain uses TRBV28 with TRBJ1-5; D remains ambiguous. The CDR3 covers 14 residues. V was cut by 4 bases and J by 3 bases, with 10 bases left in between. Germline values: CDR1 MDHEN, CDR2 SYDVKM. This CDR3 is CASSSIDSNQPQHF. The CDR3 nucleotides are TGTGCCAGCAGTTCGATAGACTCCAATCAGCCCCAGCATTTT.

The genes are TRBV6-4 and TRBJ2-7, with 8 bases matching TRBD1. The V gene end was trimmed by 6 bases and the J gene end by 5 bases; junction bases not matched to a gene: 6. Germline CDR1 and CDR2: MRHNA and SNTAGT. There are 13 residues in the CDR3. The CDR3 DNA is TGTGCCAGCAGCCGGACAGGGATCGACGAGCAGTACTTC. As protein: CASSRTGIDEQYF.

This clonotype has just a few counts. The chain couples TRBV20-1 to TRBJ2-7; no reliable D call. The CDR3 length is 14 residues. CDR1 and CDR2 (germline): DFQATT, SNEGSKA (reference sequence). Trimming took 0 bases from V and 2 from J, leaving 11 bases between them. Written as DNA, the CDR3 is TGCAGTGCTAGAGATCCGGTGCAAGCCTACGAGCAGTACTTC. It yields the protein CSARDPVQAYEQYF.

The chain uses TRBV29-1 and TRBJ2-1; 7 bases align to TRBD1. This CDR3 contains 22 residues. The ends lost 2 bases at V and 4 bases at J; junction bases unmatched: 29. Germline V gene lookup returns CDR1 SQVTM and CDR2 ANQGSEA. CDR3 DNA: TGCAGCGTTGAAAAGGGGGCCGACAGGGATGGCCCTCTTCGCTTATATTACAATGAGCAGTTCTTC. Translation: CSVEKGADRDGPLRLYYNEQFF.

This sequence joins TRBV15 and TRBJ1-2; D call uncertain. CDR3 size: 15 residues. V dropped 0 bases and J dropped 8 bases, with 16 bases sitting between them. Per germline, CDR1 LNHNV and CDR2 YYDKDF (reference sequence). The CDR3 loop is CATSRDLNQATGYTF. The CDR3 region has the DNA TGTGCCACCAGCAGAGACTTAAACCAGGCTACCGGCTACACCTTC.

V usage is TRBV7-2 and J usage is TRBJ2-4, with 9 positions matching TRBD1. V trimming: 4 bases; J trimming: 1 base; junction bases outside the gene matches: 5. From germline, CDR1 is SGHTA and CDR2 FQGNSA. This CDR3 is 16 amino acids long. CDR3 sequence reads: CASSSDRGRAKNIQYF. For the CDR3, the DNA is TGTGCCAGCAGCTCCGACAGGGGGAGGGCCAAAAACATTCAGTACTTC.

This clonotype was seen a handful of times. CDR3 loop: CASSHQRRTGDDEQYF. The CDR3 nucleotides are TGTGCCAGCAGCCATCAAAGGAGGACAGGGGACGACGAGCAGTACTTC. The genes are TRBV13 and TRBJ2-1; 9 positions agree with TRBD1. Judging by the DNA end, TRBJ2-7 fits better; the J call may be wrong. Germline V gene lookup returns CDR1 PRHDT and CDR2 FYEKMQ (reference sequence). This CDR3 is built from 16 residues.

This chain uses TRBV5-6 with TRBJ1-5; D not resolved. The CDR3 is 13 amino acids. Per the germline V gene, CDR1 is SGHDT and CDR2 is YYEEEE. V lost 8 bases and J lost 12, with 21 bases in between. The CDR3 spells CASSEQSQSDQHF. CDR3 nucleotides: TGTGCCAGTTCCGAACAAAGCCAGTCGGACCAGCATTTT.